One T cell receptor (beta chain) is described in this entry. What it recognizes is unknown. The naive CD8 population came from CD45RO-negative cells selected for CCR7, without terminally differentiated effector memory CD45RA+ cells. These data are taken from a study of shared clonotypes between healthy human individuals. Whole-study results and caveats: Naive CD4 clonotype sharing across several donors was about 5%.

Here immunoSEQ multiplex PCR was the method, and the copy in TCRdb shows in-frame clones only, minus some. The sample holds hundreds of thousands of clones, 96% seen once. The TCR was taken from a woman between 25 and 40 years old in good health. Sequencing was performed on naive CD8+ T cells sorted from blood.

CDR3 sequence reads: CASSLPRQGAANEKLFF. In nucleotides, the CDR3 is TGTGCCAGCAGTTTACCTCGACAGGGGGCGGCTAATGAAAAACTGTTTTTT. The chain carries TRBV28 and TRBJ1-4; 10 bases are shared with TRBD1. Germline V gene sequence: CDR1 MDHEN, CDR2 SYDVKM. The junction had 6 bases not matched to a gene; V was cut back by 2 bases and J by 3 bases. The CDR3 runs 17 residues.